These 5 T cell receptor beta chains came from one sample sequenced in a study of T cell repertoires in cytomegalovirus infection (dated by TCRdb to about 2019). Sequenced using an Illumina HiSeq 1500. The raw public reads went through TCRdb reprocessing: fastp at Q25, MiXCR clone calling, in-frame beta chains kept. All rows with the same CDR3 protein become a single entry with the most common DNA and genes. This sample comprises 150,000 to 180,000 distinct CDR3 sequences, 23% of them detected only once. The ten most abundant clones make up 9.5% to 13% of the sample. The sequencing sample was made of PBMCs. The origin of the receptors is a human donor in good health (CMV status not recorded). Some clones in this sample may be carry-over from other donors' samples.

This clonotype has a count of ten or more. The V gene is TRBV20-1, the J gene TRBJ2-7, with TRBD1 identical over 11 bases. With V trimmed by 6 bases and J by 4 bases, 8 bases remained unmatched. CDR1 DFQATT and CDR2 SNEGSKA come from the germline V gene (reference sequence). CDR3 length: 14 residues. CDR3 residues: CSAKPGTGGYEQYF. The CDR3 DNA reads TGCAGTGCCAAACCCGGGACAGGGGGGTACGAGCAGTACTTC.

Many counts were recorded for this clonotype. The V and J genes are TRBV7-2 and TRBJ2-5, with D perhaps TRBD2 (6 bases). This CDR3 has 16 amino acids. The germline gives CDR1 SGHTA, CDR2 FQGNSA. The V and J ends lost 4 bases and 5 bases respectively, with 20 bases between them. The CDR3 spells CASSSGDGAGWETQYF. In DNA form, the CDR3 reads TGTGCCAGCAGCTCTGGGGACGGGGCGGGGTGGGAGACCCAGTACTTC.

This clonotype was seen repeatedly, ten times or more. V gene TRBV28 combines with J gene TRBJ2-5, with 9 positions matching TRBD1. V gave up 4 bases and J gave up 0 bases; unmatched junction bases: 3. The CDR3 runs to 15 residues. Germline V gene sequence: CDR1 MDHEN, CDR2 SYDVKM. CDR3: CASSWTGEYQETQYF. The CDR3 DNA reads as TGTGCCAGCAGTTGGACAGGGGAGTACCAAGAGACCCAGTACTTC.

This clonotype has a handful of counts. The chain employs TRBV28 and TRBJ2-1; 12 bases line up with TRBD2. V lost 6 bases, J lost 0 bases, and 6 bases stayed unmatched. Germline V lookup: CDR1 MDHEN, CDR2 SYDVKM. The CDR3 loop spans 17 amino acids. The CDR3 nucleotides are TGTGCCAGCAGCGGACTAGCGGGGAGAAGCTCCTACAATGAGCAGTTCTTC. This gives the protein CASSGLAGRSSYNEQFF.

The chain combines TRBV28 with TRBJ1-1; TRBD1 aligns across 7 bases. V was clipped by 1 base and J by 1 base; unmatched bases: 3. Germline-derived CDR1 and CDR2 are MDHEN and SYDVKM. This CDR3 is built from 15 residues. The CDR3 is CASSLLGGKNTEAFF. CDR3 in DNA: TGTGCCAGCAGTTTATTAGGGGGCAAGAACACTGAAGCTTTCTTT.